This T cell receptor beta chain came from a study of regulatory T cells in long-lasting Graves disease. This clonotype was seen ten or more times. Assembly of TCR beta libraries relied on iRepertoire HTBI primers together with Arm-PCR of CDR3 regions. TCRdb used MiXCR to reprocess the multiplex PCR reads, holding one entry per CDR3 protein. The table has 450,000 to 600,000 distinct CDR3 sequences, roughly 13% seen once. Time point given: newly diagnosed GD, antithyroid drugs for less than 3 months. Extracted RNA from PBMCs served as the source of the TCR library. These data are also associated with another study on T cells in Graves' hyperthyroidism and ophthalmopathy. That study reports: Exclusion criteria comprised uncontrolled infection, other autoimmune disease, pregnancy or lactation. First-round RT-PCR with HTBI primers amplified the TCR CDR3 region.

Sequencing used peripheral blood mononuclear cells (PBMCs), obtained at new diagnosis, from a patient treated with antithyroid drugs. The TCR sequence derives from a man younger than 45 with Graves disease.

CDR3 bases: TGTGCCAGCAGTTACCGGGACAGGGGGAACGAGCAGTACTTC. It codes for CASSYRDRGNEQYF. This chain uses TRBV2 with TRBJ2-7; 11 bases map to TRBD1. Germline V lookup: CDR1 SNHLY, CDR2 FYNNEI. There are 14 residues in the CDR3. The ends lost 5 bases at V and 5 bases at J; junction bases unmatched: 5.